The 5 T cell receptor beta chains below come from one sample, sequenced in a study of identical twins. TCRdb analysed the 5' RACE reads with MiXCR anew, one entry per CDR3 protein. Counted here are approximately 140,000 distinct CDR3 sequences, approximately 4% occurring once; the ten biggest clones make up around 8%. The sequencing sample was made of memory T cells sorted from blood. These TCRs come from a man between 18 and 35 years old in good health.

This clonotype has ten or more counts. J is TRBJ1-5 and V is TRBV19; 10 nucleotides line up with TRBD1. V shed 2 bases, J shed 6 bases, and the junction held 10 bases outside the gene matches. Germline V gives CDR1 LNHDA, CDR2 SQIVND (reference sequence). This CDR3 contains 17 residues. For the CDR3, the DNA is TGTGCCAGTAGTATATGGAGGACAGGGGGTTTGAGTCAGCCCCAGCATTTT. Its translation is CASSIWRTGGLSQPQHF.

This clonotype was seen ten or more times. The chain links TRBV6-5 to TRBJ2-5; 9 positions match TRBD1. Germline CDR1 and CDR2: MNHEY and SVGAGI. Unmatched junction bases numbered 8, after V lost 2 bases and J lost 7 bases. The CDR3 runs to 15 residues. The CDR3 sequence: CASSYTQGADGTQYF. In DNA, the CDR3 is TGTGCCAGCAGTTACACACAGGGGGCGGATGGGACCCAGTACTTC.

This clonotype was picked up many times. The rearrangement links TRBV4-2 to TRBJ2-3; D is ambiguous. This CDR3 spans 16 amino acids. CDR1 is LGHNA, CDR2 YNFKEQ, per germline. V dropped 6 bases and J dropped 0 bases, with 16 bases sitting between them. The CDR3 sequence: CASSFMERPSTDTQYF. In DNA, the CDR3 is TGTGCCAGCAGTTTCATGGAGAGACCTAGCACAGATACGCAGTATTTT.

At least ten counts were recorded for this clonotype. V and J are TRBV20-1 and TRBJ2-1; 12 bases are shared with TRBD2. Germline assignment: CDR1 DFQATT and CDR2 SNEGSKA (reference sequence). The CDR3 loop spans 15 amino acids. Trimming cost V 5 bases and J 8 bases; bases outside gene matches: 10. This CDR3 reads CSAPSGRASSYEQFF. The CDR3, as DNA: TGCAGTGCTCCTAGCGGGAGGGCTTCGTCGTATGAGCAGTTCTTC.

In its sample, this clonotype was seen many times. The chain carries TRBV9 and TRBJ1-5; the D is unclear. The CDR3 extends over 15 amino acids. Germline V CDR1 and CDR2: SGDLS, YYNGEE. Trimming took off 4 bases at V and 5 bases at J, with 16 bases between the two ends. CDR3 in DNA: TGTGCCAGCAGCTTTGGACCGGAGCCATATCAGCCCCAGCATTTT. Translating it yields CASSFGPEPYQPQHF.